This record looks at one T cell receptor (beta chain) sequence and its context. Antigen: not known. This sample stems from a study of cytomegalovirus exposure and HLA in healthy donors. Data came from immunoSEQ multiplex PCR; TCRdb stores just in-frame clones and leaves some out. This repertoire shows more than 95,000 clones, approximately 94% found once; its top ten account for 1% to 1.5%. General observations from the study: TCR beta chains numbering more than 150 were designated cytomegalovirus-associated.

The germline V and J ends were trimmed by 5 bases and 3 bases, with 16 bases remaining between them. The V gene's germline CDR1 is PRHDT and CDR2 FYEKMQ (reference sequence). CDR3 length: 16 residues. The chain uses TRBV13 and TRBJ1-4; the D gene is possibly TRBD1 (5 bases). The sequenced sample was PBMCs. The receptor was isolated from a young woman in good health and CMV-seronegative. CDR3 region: CASSARLTAPNEKLFF. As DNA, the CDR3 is TGTGCCAGCAGCGCCCGGCTGACAGCGCCTAATGAAAAACTGTTTTTT.